This T cell receptor (beta chain) was recorded in a study of cytomegalovirus exposure and HLA in healthy donors. Trimming left V 2 bases short and J 9 bases short, with 19 bases between. The CDR3 has 14 amino acids. Germline V gene sequence: CDR1 GTSNPN, CDR2 SVGIG (reference sequence). The primer mix had 60 Vbeta and 13 Jbeta primers. Assay: immunoSEQ multiplex PCR; the TCRdb copy retains only in-frame clones and omits some. The table shows about 57,000 clones, with approximately 77% occurring only once. The chain has TRBV30 and TRBJ2-5, with D perhaps matching TRBD2 (6 bases). The clonotype was recovered from a woman aged 45-60 years in good health and CMV-seronegative. Sequenced material: PBMCs. In nucleotides, the CDR3 is TGTGCCTGGAGTCCACGACCAGGAGGGGCGGCCCAGTACTTC. Translating gives CAWSPRPGGAAQYF. Looking up the rest from reference TRBV30 and TRBJ2-5 gives the full variable domain: SQTIHQWPATLVQPVGSPLSLECTVEGTSNPNLYWYRQAAGRGLQLLFYSVGIGQISSEVPQNLSASRPQDRQFILSSKKLLLSDSGFYLCAWSPRPGGAAQYFGPGTRLLVL.